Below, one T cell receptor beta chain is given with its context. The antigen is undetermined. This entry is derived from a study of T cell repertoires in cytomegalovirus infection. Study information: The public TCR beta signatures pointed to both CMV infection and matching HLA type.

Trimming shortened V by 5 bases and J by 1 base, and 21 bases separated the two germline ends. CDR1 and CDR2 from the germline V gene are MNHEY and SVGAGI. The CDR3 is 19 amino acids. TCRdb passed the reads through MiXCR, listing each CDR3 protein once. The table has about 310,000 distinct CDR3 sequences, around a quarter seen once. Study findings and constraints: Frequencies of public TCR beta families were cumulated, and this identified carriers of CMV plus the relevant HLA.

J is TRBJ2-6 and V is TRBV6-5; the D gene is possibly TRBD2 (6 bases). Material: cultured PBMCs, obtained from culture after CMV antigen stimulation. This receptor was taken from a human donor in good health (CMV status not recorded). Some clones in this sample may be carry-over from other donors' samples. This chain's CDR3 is CASSRILPREASGANVLTF. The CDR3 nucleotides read TGTGCCAGCAGTAGGATCCTGCCGAGGGAGGCGTCTGGGGCCAACGTCCTGACTTTC.